Below, 21 T cell receptor beta chains from the same sample are listed, as sequenced in a study of T-cell reconstitution after alpha-beta-depleted transplantation in children. The library targeted TCRbeta and was prepared with unique molecular identifiers. In TCRdb, the PCR reads were re-called with MiXCR into one record per CDR3 protein. Counted here are approximately 340,000 distinct CDR3 sequences, 9% to 12% occurring once; the ten biggest clones make up 2% to 2.5%. Source: PBMCs from the stem cell graft donor, taken from the stem cell graft. Receptors were obtained from a human donor who donated a stem cell graft to a child with acute lymphoblastic leukemia.

This clonotype was observed a handful of times. V is TRBV7-9 and J is TRBJ2-4, with a possible D match to TRBD2 (7 bases). Germline lookup yields CDR1 SEHNR and CDR2 FQNEAQ (reference sequence). V was trimmed by 5 bases and J by 11 bases, leaving 19 bases between them. There are 14 residues in the CDR3. CDR3 in amino acids: CASSPDSREVLQYF. The CDR3 bases are TGTGCCAGCAGCCCGGACAGCCGGGAGGTCCTTCAGTACTTC. Full variable domain (missing parts from reference TRBV7-9 and TRBJ2-4): DTGVSQNPRHKITKRGQNVTFRCDPISEHNRLYWYRQTLGQGPEFLTYFQNEAQLEKSRLLSDRFSAERPKGSFSTLEIQRTEQGDSAMYLCASSPDSREVLQYFGAGTRLSVL.

The table lists this clonotype with many counts. The chain uses TRBV15 and TRBJ2-2; TRBD2 matches at 7 bases. Per the germline V gene, CDR1 is LNHNV and CDR2 is YYDKDF (reference sequence). The CDR3 covers 14 residues. V gave up 7 bases and J gave up 4 bases; unmatched junction bases: 6. CDR3 residues: CATTLPGGTGELFF. For the CDR3, the DNA is TGTGCCACCACCCTTCCGGGGGGCACCGGGGAGCTGTTTTTT.

In its sample, this clonotype was seen many times. The rearrangement links TRBV12-3 or TRBV12-4 to TRBJ1-2, with D possibly TRBD1 on 5 matching bases. This CDR3 has 15 residues. The V end lost 6 bases, the J end lost 4 bases, and 18 bases lay between the germline ends. The CDR3 here is CASSHYRGGAYGYTF. Written as DNA, the CDR3 is TGTGCCAGCAGCCACTACCGTGGGGGAGCCTATGGCTACACCTTC.

V is TRBV6-5 and J is TRBJ2-1; D gene uncertain. The germline V and J ends were trimmed by 5 bases and 9 bases, with 8 bases remaining between them. CDR3 length: 11 residues. Germline assignment: CDR1 MNHEY and CDR2 SVGAGI. The CDR3 coding sequence is TGTGCCAGCAGTGGTCCCGCTGAGCAGTTCTTC. It is translated as CASSGPAEQFF.

This rearrangement joins TRBV27 to TRBJ2-1; 8 bases map to TRBD2. The germline V gene has CDR1 MNHEY and CDR2 SMNVEV (reference sequence). V was pared by 3 bases and J by 3 bases, with 4 bases of the junction left unmatched. CDR3 length equals 15 residues. The CDR3, as DNA: TGTGCCAGCAGTTTGGCTAGCGGGCACTACAATGAGCAGTTCTTC. As protein: CASSLASGHYNEQFF.

This clonotype showed up just a few times. The chain couples TRBV12-3 or TRBV12-4 to TRBJ2-7; TRBD1 matches 10 bases. The CDR3 is made up of 16 amino acids. J was trimmed by 0 bases and V by 4 bases; bases with no gene match: 6. The CDR3 loop reads CASSWGQGQASYEQYF. The CDR3 bases are TGTGCCAGCAGTTGGGGACAGGGGCAGGCCTCCTACGAGCAGTACTTC.

This clonotype was detected a few times. The rearrangement links TRBV12-3 or TRBV12-4 to TRBJ2-6, with TRBD1 as a possible D gene (5 bases). The CDR3 contains 13 residues. V was trimmed by 10 bases and J by 0 bases, leaving 7 bases between them. This CDR3 reads CATRDSGANVLTF. DNA of the CDR3: TGTGCCACCAGGGACTCTGGGGCCAACGTCCTGACTTTC.

This clonotype came up many times. The chain combines TRBV11-1 with TRBJ2-1, with TRBD2 identical over 8 bases. V dropped 2 bases and J dropped 2; count of bases not matched to a gene: 14. CDR3 size: 19 residues. Germline V lookup: CDR1 SGHAT, CDR2 FQDESV (reference sequence). CDR3 nucleotides: TGTGCCAGCAGCTTAATGGCTGCGGGAGGAACATTACCCTACAATGAGCAGTTCTTC. Amino acid sequence: CASSLMAAGGTLPYNEQFF.

This clonotype was found a few times. CDR3 protein: CASSWGQGAEAFF. The CDR3 nucleotides are TGTGCCAGCAGCTGGGGACAGGGGGCTGAAGCTTTCTTT. The V gene is TRBV7-9, the J gene TRBJ1-1, with 11 bases identical to TRBD1. CDR1 and CDR2 from the germline V gene are SEHNR and FQNEAQ (reference sequence). V trimming: 4 bases; J trimming: 6 bases; junction bases outside the gene matches: 1. The CDR3 is 13 amino acids.

This clonotype was recorded at least ten times. This chain links TRBV7-3 with TRBJ2-1, with TRBD1 identical over 8 bases. Unmatched junction bases numbered 6, after V lost 5 bases and J lost 0 bases. CDR1 is SGHTA, CDR2 FQGTGA, per germline. This CDR3 has 16 residues. The CDR3, as DNA: TGTGCCAGCAGCCCACGGACAGGGAGCTCCTACAATGAGCAGTTCTTC. Translation gives CASSPRTGSSYNEQFF. Full variable domain (rest looked up from reference TRBV7-3 and TRBJ2-1): GAGVSQTPSNKVTEKGKYVELRCDPISGHTALYWYRQSLGQGPEFLIYFQGTGAADDSGLPNDRFFAVRPEGSVSTLKIQRTERGDSAVYLCASSPRTGSSYNEQFFGPGTRLTVL.

The rearrangement joins TRBV7-9 to TRBJ2-1, with D maybe TRBD1 (6 bases). Trimming took off 4 bases at V and 7 bases at J, with 17 bases between the two ends. CDR3 length equals 15 residues. Germline assignment: CDR1 SEHNR and CDR2 FQNEAQ (reference sequence). CDR3 loop: CASSSSGTLVNEQFF. The CDR3 region has the DNA TGTGCCAGCAGCTCCTCCGGGACACTAGTAAATGAGCAGTTCTTC.

The V gene is TRBV11-2, the J gene TRBJ2-3; 10 nucleotides line up with TRBD2. V gave up 1 base and J gave up 2 bases; unmatched junction bases: 18. This CDR3 is built from 21 residues. CDR1 is SGHAT and CDR2 is FQNNGV in the germline V gene. This chain's CDR3 is CASSLVGSSGSGGLVTDTQYF. In DNA form, the CDR3 reads TGTGCCAGCAGCTTAGTCGGGTCTAGCGGGAGTGGGGGTTTGGTCACAGATACGCAGTATTTT.

V is TRBV10-3 and J is TRBJ2-3, with 8 positions matching TRBD2. This CDR3 has 14 residues. Trimming at V came to 5 bases and at J to 2 bases, leaving 3 bases not matched to a gene. Per germline, CDR1 ENHRY and CDR2 SYGVKD. CDR3 sequence (DNA): TGTGCCATCAGTAGCGGGAGAGACACAGATACGCAGTATTTT. Translation: CAISSGRDTDTQYF.

About this clonotype itself: The junction shows a germline mismatch at one end, possibly a read error. This chain joins TRBV28 and TRBJ2-2; the D is unclear. Germline-derived CDR1 and CDR2 are MDHEN and SYDVKM. The CDR3 has 14 amino acids. The CDR3 nucleotides read TGTGCCGGCAGTTCACCAGGTTCCACCGGGGAGCTGTTTTTT. Translated, it gives CAGSSPGSTGELFF.

The rearrangement uses TRBV27 and TRBJ2-6; no reliable D call. This CDR3 is 15 amino acids long. Trimming stripped 4 bases from V and 0 bases from J, with 7 bases between. Per the germline V gene, CDR1 is MNHEY and CDR2 is SMNVEV (reference sequence). The CDR3 reads CASSSRNSGANVLTF. DNA for the CDR3: TGTGCCAGCAGTTCCCGTAACTCTGGGGCCAACGTCCTGACTTTC.

J is TRBJ1-6 and V is TRBV20-1; 7 bases are a match to TRBD1. V shed 6 bases, J shed 5 bases, and the junction held 7 bases outside the gene matches. Germline values: CDR1 DFQATT, CDR2 SNEGSKA (reference sequence). The CDR3 contains 14 residues. CDR3 sequence: CSANRDRDNSPLHF. CDR3 nucleotide sequence: TGCAGTGCAAACCGGGACAGAGATAATTCACCCCTCCACTTT.

J is TRBJ1-5 and V is TRBV7-9, with no clear D. This CDR3 spans 15 amino acids. The germline V and J ends were trimmed by 2 bases and 6 bases, with 14 bases remaining between them. Germline CDR1 is SEHNR and CDR2 is FQNEAQ (reference sequence). In nucleotides, the CDR3 is TGTGCCAGCAGCTTAAGCTTTGGGCCTTTTCAGCCCCAGCATTTT. Translated: CASSLSFGPFQPQHF.

The chain couples TRBV15 to TRBJ1-4; D is perhaps TRBD1 (6 bases). Trimming shortened V by 8 bases and J by 5 bases, and 12 bases separated the two germline ends. This CDR3 region has 13 residues. Looked up from germline, CDR1 is LNHNV and CDR2 is YYDKDF (reference sequence). This CDR3 reads CATATGRNEKLFF. In DNA, the CDR3 is TGTGCCACCGCCACAGGGCGGAATGAAAAACTGTTTTTT.

V is TRBV7-2 and J is TRBJ2-1; D gene unclear. Germline loops: CDR1 SGHTA, CDR2 FQGNSA. The CDR3 sequence is 14 residues long. V was pared by 1 base and J by 5 bases, with 9 bases between. DNA of the CDR3: TGTGCCAGCAGCTTAGTGGGTCCACACAATGAGCAGTTCTTC. It is translated as CASSLVGPHNEQFF.

This clonotype was found many times. V usage is TRBV4-3 and J usage is TRBJ2-1, with D maybe TRBD1 (7 bases). This CDR3 contains 17 residues. Trimming left V 3 bases short and J 5 bases short, with 20 bases between. Per the germline V gene, CDR1 is LGHNA and CDR2 is YSLEER. CDR3 bases: TGCGCCAGCAGCCAGGGGACTTTCCGGGACAGAGACAATGAGCAGTTCTTC. Translation gives CASSQGTFRDRDNEQFF.

In this sample, this clonotype turned up a few times. The chain carries TRBV12-3 or TRBV12-4 and TRBJ2-7; D remains ambiguous. The CDR3 covers 14 residues. Between the trimmed V and J ends, which lost 7 bases and 1 base, there was a span of 14 bases. The CDR3 protein is CASTQLLGSYEQYF. The CDR3 nucleotides read TGTGCCAGCACCCAGTTATTAGGGTCCTACGAGCAGTACTTC.